These 25 T cell receptor beta chains were all obtained from the same sample, sequenced in a study of tumor-infiltrating lymphocytes in primary liver carcinoma. RNA isolated from unsorted whole blood supplied the blood RNA, with germline DNA also extracted. With 500 to 650 ng total RNA as template and a constant-region primer, TCR beta cDNA was made. Employing slightly modified ARM-PCR, three nested multiplex PCR rounds were run, and these gave rise to the TCR beta libraries. Primers for the first two PCR rounds were TRBV1-TRBV30 forward primers and a C-beta reverse primer (around 10 cycles per round). A single record per CDR3 protein comes from TCRdb applying MiXCR to the multiplex PCR reads. The repertoire consists of about 200,000 distinct CDR3 sequences, with less than 65% occurring once and the leading ten covering roughly 6.4%. The sequenced sample consisted of peripheral blood. Receptors were obtained from a woman aged 55-70 years with primary liver carcinoma and hepatitis B virus infection.

A word on this clonotype: Possible read error: a much larger clone is one base away. The J gene is TRBJ2-1, the V gene TRBV5-4, with D perhaps matching TRBD2 (6 bases). The CDR3 length is 16 residues. From germline, CDR1 is SGHNT and CDR2 YYREEE (reference sequence). Here the CDR3 reads CVSSSLGRDSYNEQFF. CDR3 nucleotides: TGTGTCAGCAGCTCTTTAGGGCGGGACTCCTACAATGAGCAGTTCTTC.

V and J are TRBV19 and TRBJ2-5; TRBD2 matches 7 bases. Trimming at V came to 6 bases and at J to 2 bases, leaving 9 bases not matched to a gene. Germline CDR1 reads LNHDA; CDR2 reads SQIVND (reference sequence). The CDR3 loop spans 15 amino acids. CDR3: CASRTRAGVQETQYF. As DNA, the CDR3 is TGTGCCAGTAGAACGCGGGCGGGAGTACAAGAGACCCAGTACTTC.

About this clonotype: One end of the junction is discordant with germline, which a read error may explain. This chain connects TRBV11-2 to TRBJ2-1; D gene unclear. CDR1 SGHAT and CDR2 FQNNGV come from the germline V gene. The CDR3 totals 15 residues. The CDR3 nucleotides read TGTGCCAGCAGCTTAGAACGCTTGGGTGGCAATGAGCAGCTCTTC. Protein sequence: CASSLERLGGNEQLF.

Concerning this clonotype: Because it lacks the conserved phenylalanine or tryptophan at the end, this CDR3 is likely a read error. V gene TRBV7-6 combines with J gene TRBJ2-3, with 7 bases aligning to TRBD2. With V trimmed by 3 bases and J by 0 bases, 0 bases remained unmatched. Germline loops: CDR1 SGHVS, CDR2 FNYEAQ. This CDR3 region has 14 residues. The CDR3 loop is CASSFSGSTDTQYY. CDR3 nucleotides: TGTGCCAGCAGCTTTAGCGGGAGCACAGATACGCAGTATTAT.

With respect to this clonotype: This clone may be a read error of a much larger clone one base away. The rearrangement uses TRBV4-2 and TRBJ2-1, with D possibly called TRBD1 or TRBD2 (5 bases each). Germline values: CDR1 LGHNA, CDR2 YNFKEQ. The CDR3 covers 14 residues. V shed 5 bases and J shed 11 bases, with 19 bases lying between them. The DNA for the CDR3 is TGTGCCAGCAGCGGGACGAACCCGTTGAATAAGCAGTTCTTC. Its translation is CASSGTNPLNKQFF.

This clonotype occurred a few times. The junction and the germline gene differ at one end; a read error may be behind it. The chain has TRBV5-1 and TRBJ2-3; 8 bases map to TRBD1. Germline CDR1 and CDR2: SGHRS and YFSETQ. The CDR3 loop spans 17 amino acids. CDR3 amino acids: CASSLGAVTGDTDTQYF. CDR3 sequence (DNA): TGTGCCAGCAGCTTGGGGGCCGTGACAGGGGACACAGATACGCAGTATTTT.

This chain uses TRBV14 with TRBJ1-2, with 7 bases lining up with TRBD1. The CDR3 extends over 18 amino acids. V shed 0 bases and J 8 bases; nucleotides not matched to a gene: 18. The germline V gene has CDR1 SGHDN and CDR2 FVKESK. CDR3 nucleotides: TGTGCCAGCAGCCAAGATCGGGGGAGACAGGGATCATCGGGGGGCTACACCTTC. It codes for CASSQDRGRQGSSGGYTF.

Details on this clonotype: The CDR3 does not close with the conserved phenylalanine or tryptophan, likely indicating a read error. The chain uses TRBV11-3 and TRBJ1-2; 7 bases are shared with TRBD1. V shed 3 bases and J 7 bases; nucleotides not matched to a gene: 8. The CDR3 loop spans 14 amino acids. Germline CDR1 and CDR2: SGHNT and YENEEA. CDR3 sequence (DNA): TGTGCCAGCAGCTTCCCGAGAGGGGGCATTGGCTACACCTTA. It is translated as CASSFPRGGIGYTL.

This clonotype was found a few times. The chain combines TRBV30 with TRBJ1-3; the D is unclear. V was pared by 0 bases and J by 0 bases, with 3 bases between. Germline CDR1 GTSNPN, CDR2 SVGIG (reference sequence). CDR3 length equals 13 residues. The CDR3 region is CAWSVYSGNTIYF. The DNA for the CDR3 is TGTGCCTGGAGTGTCTACTCTGGAAACACCATATATTTT.

A word on this clonotype: A much larger clone lies one base from this, so it may be a read error. The chain couples TRBV6-1 to TRBJ1-2, with a possible D match to TRBD1 (5 bases). Germline CDR1 MNHNS, CDR2 SASEGT. The length of the CDR3 is 12 residues. The CDR3 loop reads CANSETGYGYTF. The CDR3 nucleotides read TGTGCCAACAGTGAAACAGGCTATGGCTACACCTTC.

Note on this clonotype: The CDR3 ends on some other residue instead of the conserved phenylalanine or tryptophan, so this is likely a read error. The limits of the CDR3 on the DNA are not certain, so only TCRdb's listed CDR3 is given. This chain connects TRBV11-2 to TRBJ1-1. Germline-derived CDR1 and CDR2 are SGHAT and FQNNGV. The CDR3 spans 14 residues, counting both ends. CDR3 amino acids: CASRFSVTNTEALS.

With respect to this clonotype: Lacking the conserved final phenylalanine or tryptophan, this CDR3 likely reflects a read error. The J gene is TRBJ2-5, the V gene TRBV11-2, with D uncertain. There are 11 residues in the CDR3. Looked up from germline, CDR1 is SGHAT and CDR2 is FQNNGV. V was clipped by 6 bases and J by 2 bases, with 4 bases between them. CDR3 residues: CASRLQETQYL. In nucleotides, the CDR3 is TGTGCCAGCAGATTGCAAGAGACCCAGTACCTC.

This clonotype showed up just a few times. The chain combines TRBV4-1 with TRBJ2-7, with TRBD1 identical over 7 bases. There are 14 residues in the CDR3. Unmatched junction bases numbered 0, after V lost 0 bases and J lost 1 base. The germline CDR1 and CDR2 sequences are MGHRA and YSYEKL. This CDR3 is CASSQEGQSYEQYF. The CDR3 DNA is TGCGCCAGCAGCCAAGAGGGACAGTCCTACGAGCAGTACTTC.

The chain links TRBV10-3 to TRBJ1-1, with a possible D match to TRBD1 (5 bases). There are 13 residues in the CDR3. V was cut by 6 bases and J by 5 bases, with 13 bases left in between. Germline V gene data show CDR1 as ENHRY and CDR2 as SYGVKD. CDR3 protein: CAIRGDGGTEAFF. As DNA, the CDR3 is TGTGCCATCAGGGGGGACGGAGGAACTGAAGCTTTCTTT.

This chain connects TRBV10-3 to TRBJ1-5; a weak D match, TRBD1 (5 bases). The V gene lost 6 bases and the J gene lost 1 base, with 7 bases spanning the gap. The CDR3 sequence is 13 residues long. The V gene's germline CDR1 is ENHRY and CDR2 SYGVKD. CDR3 protein: CAIRQESNQPQHF. For the CDR3, the DNA is TGTGCCATCAGACAGGAGAGCAATCAGCCCCAGCATTTT.

For this clonotype: This may be a read error: a much more frequent sequence differs by one nucleotide. Here the CDR3 omits its conserved ending phenylalanine or tryptophan, so a read error is the likely source. The chain couples TRBV4-2 to TRBJ2-5, with 16 bases fitting TRBD2. J lost 5 bases, V lost 3 bases, and 9 bases had no gene match. The CDR3 contains 18 residues. In germline, CDR1 is LGHNA, CDR2 YNFKEQ. CDR3 amino acids: CASSQGLAGGTVWETQYL. In nucleotides, the CDR3 is TGTGCCAGCAGCCAGGGACTAGCGGGAGGGACGGTTTGGGAGACCCAGTACTTA.

V gene TRBV25-1 combines with J gene TRBJ1-2; the match to TRBD1 covers 12 bases. Germline V CDR1 and CDR2: MGHDK, SYGVNS. The ends lost 6 bases at V and 7 bases at J; junction bases unmatched: 6. This CDR3 is 14 amino acids long. This chain's CDR3 is CASRGTGGFFGYTF. As DNA, the CDR3 is TGTGCCAGCAGAGGGACAGGGGGCTTTTTTGGCTACACCTTC.

As to this clonotype: Relative to the germline gene, one junction end is altered; a read error may explain this. The chain has TRBV11-3 and TRBJ2-1; 8 positions match TRBD1. Germline V gene lookup returns CDR1 SGHNT and CDR2 YENEEA. The CDR3 contains 15 residues. In DNA form, the CDR3 reads TGTGTCAGCAGCTTAATGACAGGGGCCTACAATGAGCAGTTCTTC. Translated: CVSSLMTGAYNEQFF.

With regard to this clonotype: The junction departs from germline at one end; a sequencing error may be responsible. The gene calls are TRBV11-2 and TRBJ1-6, with D unresolved. Germline CDR1 is SGHAT and CDR2 is FQNNGV. The CDR3 length is 15 residues. CDR3 DNA sequence: TGTGCCAGCAGCTTAGAAGTGGCAGCTATCTCACCTCTCCGCTTT. Translation: CASSLEVAAISPLRF.

With regard to this clonotype: A clone one base away is much larger, so this may be a read error. CDR3 in amino acids: CASSAIRTWGNEQYF. For the CDR3, the DNA is TGTGCCAGCAGTGCCATCCGGACATGGGGTAACGAGCAGTACTTC. The chain links TRBV12-3 or TRBV12-4 to TRBJ2-7, with D tentatively TRBD1 (5 bases). V gave up 5 bases and J gave up 5 bases, with 19 bases separating them. This CDR3 has 15 amino acids.

A note on this clonotype: A much more abundant neighbour one base away suggests this may be a read error. The genes are TRBV6-6 and TRBJ1-4; D uncertain. Germline V gene data show CDR1 as MNHNY and CDR2 as SVGAGI (reference sequence). The CDR3 is 15 residues long. The V end was cut by 7 bases, the J end by 2 bases, with 14 bases between. The CDR3 sequence is CASIPDLGTNEKLFF. The CDR3 nucleotides are TGTGCCAGCATTCCCGACCTGGGGACTAATGAAAAACTGTTTTTT.

The CDR3 coding sequence is TGTGCCAGCAGCCCAACCCGCCATCAGCCCCAGCATTTT. This codes for CASSPTRHQPQHF. The chain carries TRBV7-2 and TRBJ1-5, with unresolved D. CDR1 is SGHTA, CDR2 FQGNSA, per germline. The V end lost 5 bases, the J end lost 5 bases, and 10 bases lay between the germline ends. The CDR3 is 13 residues long.

This clonotype was picked up a small number of times. CDR3 protein: CASGLLAGLSSEQFF. CDR3 bases: TGCGCCAGCGGCCTTCTAGCGGGACTAAGCAGTGAGCAGTTCTTC. The chain is built from TRBV4-1 and TRBJ2-1; 9 nucleotides line up with TRBD2. Trimming at V came to 8 bases and at J to 9 bases, leaving 14 bases not matched to a gene. Germline CDR1 is MGHRA and CDR2 is YSYEKL. The CDR3 is 15 residues long.

To note about this clonotype: At one boundary the junction diverges from the germline segment, which might be a read error. The chain carries TRBV14 and TRBJ2-7; perhaps D is TRBD1 or TRBD2 (5 bases each). The germline gives CDR1 SGHDN, CDR2 FVKESK. The CDR3 runs to 16 residues. CDR3 sequence (DNA): TGTGCCAGGAGCCAAGCTCGGTATAGTGGGGGCTACGAGCAGTACTTC. Amino acid sequence: CARSQARYSGGYEQYF. The full variable domain, in which reference TRBV14 and TRBJ2-7 provide the parts outside the CDR3, is EAGVTQFPSHSVIEKGQTVTLRCDPISGHDNLYWYRRVMGKEIKFLLHFVKESKQDESGMPNNRFLAERTGGTYSTLKVQPAELEDSGVYFCARSQARYSGGYEQYFGPGTRLTVT.

Concerning this clonotype itself: A much more abundant neighbour one base away suggests this may be a read error. The chain combines TRBV6-5 with TRBJ2-7, with 10 bases that match TRBD2. Germline assignment: CDR1 MNHEY and CDR2 SVGAGI. CDR3 size: 16 residues. V trimming: 0 bases; J trimming: 3 bases; junction bases outside the gene matches: 5. The CDR3 reads CASSYSSASGGYEQYF. DNA for the CDR3: TGTGCCAGCAGTTACTCGAGTGCTAGCGGGGGCTACGAGCAGTACTTC.